One and the same sample provided the 14 T cell receptor beta chains below, sequenced in a study of blood T cell repertoires in COVID-19 (dated by TCRdb to the early 2020s). Library preparation used the immunoSEQ multiplex PCR assay. Sourced from immuneACCESS, this table was stored by TCRdb with only in-frame sequences that have V and J called. A share of the clones is absent; for the studies checked, an unresolved V gene accounts for under half, and the remainder has no known explanation. This sample gives roughly 86,000 clones in total; about 87% of them show up just once. Of the sample, 4.5% to 5.5% is held by the ten largest clones. The sample consisted of peripheral blood. The receptors come from a middle-aged man with acute or convalescent COVID-19.

V usage is TRBV30 and J usage is TRBJ2-5, with 9 bases that match TRBD2. This CDR3 has 15 amino acids. Trimming at V came to 0 bases and at J to 0 bases, leaving 2 bases not matched to a gene. Germline assignment: CDR1 GTSNPN and CDR2 SVGIG (reference sequence). CDR3 sequence reads: CAWSVLAGNQETQYF. The CDR3 DNA is TGTGCCTGGAGTGTTCTAGCGGGAAACCAAGAGACCCAGTACTTC.

The V call is TRBV19, the J call TRBJ1-5; D is perhaps TRBD1 (6 bases). Germline V lookup: CDR1 LNHDA, CDR2 SQIVND (reference sequence). Deletions cut 6 bases from V and 3 bases from J, with 15 bases between. The CDR3 runs to 15 residues. CDR3 nucleotides: TGTGCCAGTAGAACCGGGACACGAAACAATCAGCCCCAGCATTTT. Its protein product is CASRTGTRNNQPQHF.

J is TRBJ1-1 and V is TRBV9, with D perhaps matching TRBD1 (5 bases). With 0 bases removed from V and 1 base from J, the gap between germline ends came to 7 bases. CDR1 and CDR2 (germline): SGDLS, YYNGEE. CDR3 size: 14 residues. The CDR3 nucleotides read TGTGCCAGCAGCGTAGTAGGACAGAACACTGAAGCTTTCTTT. Residues: CASSVVGQNTEAFF.

V gene TRBV18 combines with J gene TRBJ1-4, with D unresolved. The length of the CDR3 is 12 residues. The germline CDR1 and CDR2 sequences are KGHSH and LQKENI. V dropped 3 bases and J dropped 7 bases, with 6 bases sitting between them. Here the CDR3 reads CASSPPREKLFF. The CDR3 region has the DNA TGTGCCAGCTCACCTCCGCGTGAAAAACTGTTTTTT.

The gene calls are TRBV14 and TRBJ2-5; TRBD2 is a possible D gene (5 bases). V was shortened by 4 bases and J by 4 bases, with 13 bases between the two germline ends. The CDR3 sequence is 14 residues long. The germline CDR1 and CDR2 sequences are SGHDN and FVKESK. The CDR3 here is CASSRPSSRETQYF. CDR3 DNA: TGTGCCAGCAGCCGGCCTAGCAGTAGAGAGACCCAGTACTTC.

The gene calls are TRBV4-1 and TRBJ2-3, with 12 bases that match TRBD2. Germline V gives CDR1 MGHRA, CDR2 YSYEKL. J gave up 4 bases and V 0 bases, and 5 bases lay outside the gene matches. The length of the CDR3 is 17 residues. The CDR3, as DNA: TGCGCCAGCAGCCAAGAGCGGACTAGCGGGATATCAGATACGCAGTATTTT. This translates into CASSQERTSGISDTQYF.

This rearrangement joins TRBV6-4 to TRBJ1-5; D remains ambiguous. Germline assignment: CDR1 MRHNA and CDR2 SNTAGT. This CDR3 has 13 residues. Trimming pared 1 base from V and 6 bases from J, leaving 7 bases between. CDR3 sequence: CASSDLAGQPQHF. The CDR3 DNA reads as TGTGCCAGCAGTGACTTAGCCGGTCAGCCCCAGCATTTT.

The rearrangement joins TRBV6-5 to TRBJ1-1, with D possibly matching TRBD1 (6 bases). Trimming pared 7 bases from V and 8 bases from J, leaving 14 bases between. CDR1 is MNHEY and CDR2 is SVGAGI in the germline V gene. The CDR3 contains 12 residues. The CDR3 coding sequence is TGTGCCAGCACCACAGGGTTGGGAGAAGCTTTCTTT. Translating gives CASTTGLGEAFF.

V is TRBV7-2 and J is TRBJ2-3, with D perhaps TRBD2 (6 bases). The CDR3 runs 15 residues. The V end was cut by 3 bases, the J end by 2 bases, with 12 bases between. CDR1 is SGHTA, CDR2 FQGNSA, per germline. For the CDR3, the DNA is TGTGCCAGCAGCTTTGGGGGGAAAGACACAGATACGCAGTATTTT. It specifies CASSFGGKDTDTQYF.

The chain is built from TRBV11-2 and TRBJ2-1; D possibly corresponds to TRBD2 (5 bases). The CDR3 runs to 13 residues. Germline V CDR1 and CDR2: SGHAT, FQNNGV. V lost 5 bases and J 6 bases, leaving 11 bases between the germline ends. This CDR3 is CASSRGLSNEQFF. The DNA of the CDR3 is TGTGCCAGCAGCCGTGGACTCTCCAATGAGCAGTTCTTC. The full variable domain, with the rest looked up from reference TRBV11-2 and TRBJ2-1, is EAGVAQSPRYKIIEKRQSVAFWCNPISGHATLYWYQQILGQGPKLLIQFQNNGVVDDSQLPKDRFSAERLKGVDSTLKIQPAKLEDSAVYLCASSRGLSNEQFFGPGTRLTVL.

This clone has just a few counts. V gene TRBV14 combines with J gene TRBJ2-3; D is perhaps TRBD2 (5 bases). Germline V gene lookup returns CDR1 SGHDN and CDR2 FVKESK. The CDR3 has 14 amino acids. With 4 bases removed from V and 5 bases from J, the gap between germline ends came to 13 bases. CDR3 sequence reads: CASSRRQLGDTQYF. The CDR3 DNA reads TGTGCCAGCAGCCGGAGGCAGCTGGGAGATACGCAGTATTTT. The whole variable domain, remainder taken from reference TRBV14 and TRBJ2-3, is EAGVTQFPSHSVIEKGQTVTLRCDPISGHDNLYWYRRVMGKEIKFLLHFVKESKQDESGMPNNRFLAERTGGTYSTLKVQPAELEDSGVYFCASSRRQLGDTQYFGPGTRLTVL.

The chain links TRBV18 to TRBJ2-7; weak D call: TRBD2 (5 bases). CDR1 KGHSH and CDR2 LQKENI come from the germline V gene. There are 14 residues in the CDR3. V lost 5 bases and J 3 bases, leaving 14 bases between the germline ends. The CDR3 nucleotides are TGTGCCAGCTCATCTACCGGACTGAACTACGAGCAGTACTTC. Its translation: CASSSTGLNYEQYF.

The chain employs TRBV11-2 and TRBJ2-5; 9 bases match TRBD1. With V trimmed by 6 bases and J by 5 bases, 10 bases remained unmatched. The germline V gene has CDR1 SGHAT and CDR2 FQNNGV. The CDR3 totals 15 residues. This CDR3 is CASSYTGGARETQYF. The CDR3 DNA sequence: TGTGCCAGCAGTTACACAGGGGGCGCGAGGGAGACCCAGTACTTC.

This chain joins TRBV7-8 and TRBJ2-7; 7 nucleotides match TRBD2. J was trimmed by 3 bases and V by 3 bases; bases with no gene match: 5. Germline values: CDR1 SGHVS, CDR2 FQNEAQ. CDR3 length: 14 residues. This CDR3 reads CASSFRGRDYEQYF. The CDR3 DNA reads as TGTGCCAGCAGCTTCCGCGGGAGAGACTACGAGCAGTACTTC.